This TCR beta chain was captured in a study of post-analysis software for immune sequencing data. A remark on this clonotype: Its antigen is undetermined.

Per germline, CDR1 DFQATT and CDR2 SNEGSKA (reference sequence). V lost 6 bases to trimming and J lost 6 bases; unmatched junction nucleotides: 10. CDR3 size: 15 residues. Every TCR beta cDNA library bore unique molecular identifiers. Via MiXCR, TCRdb re-called the PCR reads, giving one row per CDR3 protein. The data hold 700,000 to 800,000 distinct CDR3 sequences, with about 32% observed a single time. General study points: The authors found that F measure strongly co-clustered same-batch samples. Diversity measured as normalized Chao1 was significantly lower in multiple sclerosis patients than in controls. Controls had lower frequencies than patients of about 5 TRBV segments, which included TRBV5-6, TRBV5-1 and TRBV20-1.

The sequencing input was blood. The TCR comes from a girl between 5 and 17 years old with multiple sclerosis. The chain has TRBV20-1 and TRBJ2-7, with 14 bases aligning to TRBD2. CDR3 nucleotides: TGCAGTGCCCAGGCGGGACTAGCGGGAGTCGGCGAGCAGTACTTC. Translation: CSAQAGLAGVGEQYF.